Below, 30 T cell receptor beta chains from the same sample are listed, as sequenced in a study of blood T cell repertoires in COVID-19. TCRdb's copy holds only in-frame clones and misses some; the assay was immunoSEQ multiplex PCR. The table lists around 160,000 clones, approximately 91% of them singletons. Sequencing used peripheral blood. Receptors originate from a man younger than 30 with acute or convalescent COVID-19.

DNA of the CDR3: TGTGCCAGCAGTTACTCGACAGGGGGCATCCTCTACGAGCAGTACTTC. Amino acids: CASSYSTGGILYEQYF. The chain carries TRBV6-6 and TRBJ2-7, with 10 nucleotides matching TRBD1. The CDR3 consists of 16 residues. V dropped 0 bases and J dropped 3; count of bases not matched to a gene: 5. Germline CDR1 reads MNHNY; CDR2 reads SVGAGI (reference sequence).

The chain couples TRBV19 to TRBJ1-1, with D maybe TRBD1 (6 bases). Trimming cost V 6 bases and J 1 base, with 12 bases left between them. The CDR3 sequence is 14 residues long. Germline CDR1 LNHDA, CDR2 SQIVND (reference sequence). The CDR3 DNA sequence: TGTGCCAGTAGCCCCGGGACACCGAACACTGAAGCTTTCTTT. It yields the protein CASSPGTPNTEAFF.

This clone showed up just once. This CDR3 reads CASIQRLMNTEAFF. CDR3 nucleotide sequence: TGTGCCAGCATCCAGAGGCTTATGAACACTGAAGCTTTCTTT. V and J are TRBV6-6 and TRBJ1-1; no clear D. CDR3 length: 14 residues. V was clipped by 7 bases and J by 0 bases, with 12 bases between them. Per germline, CDR1 MNHNY and CDR2 SVGAGI (reference sequence).

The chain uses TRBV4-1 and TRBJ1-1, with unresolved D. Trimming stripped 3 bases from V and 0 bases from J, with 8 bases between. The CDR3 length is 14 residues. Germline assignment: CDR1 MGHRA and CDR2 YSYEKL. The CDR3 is CASSQQDLNTEAFF. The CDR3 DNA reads TGCGCCAGCAGCCAGCAGGATCTGAACACTGAAGCTTTCTTT.

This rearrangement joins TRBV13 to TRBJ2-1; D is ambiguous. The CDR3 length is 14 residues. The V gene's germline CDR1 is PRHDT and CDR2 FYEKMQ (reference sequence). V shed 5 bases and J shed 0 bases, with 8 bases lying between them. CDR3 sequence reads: CASSPQYSYNEQFF. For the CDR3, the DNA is TGTGCCAGCAGCCCCCAGTACTCCTACAATGAGCAGTTCTTC.

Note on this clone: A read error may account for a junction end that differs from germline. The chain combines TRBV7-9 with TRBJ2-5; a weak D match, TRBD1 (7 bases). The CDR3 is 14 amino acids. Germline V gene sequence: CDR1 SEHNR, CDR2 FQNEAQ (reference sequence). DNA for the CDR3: TGTGCCAACAGCTTAGGAGGGGGCGCGGAGACCCAGTACTTC. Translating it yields CANSLGGGAETQYF.

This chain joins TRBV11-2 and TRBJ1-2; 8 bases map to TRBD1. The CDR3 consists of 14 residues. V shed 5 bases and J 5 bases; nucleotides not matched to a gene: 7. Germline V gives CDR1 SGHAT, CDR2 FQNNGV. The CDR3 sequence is CASSQTGEIYGYTF. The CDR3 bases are TGTGCCAGCAGCCAGACAGGGGAGATTTATGGCTACACCTTC.

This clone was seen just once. The CDR3 protein is CASSLDWDRGNYGYTF. DNA of the CDR3: TGTGCCAGCAGCTTAGACTGGGACAGGGGGAACTATGGCTACACCTTC. V gene TRBV7-2 combines with J gene TRBJ1-2, with TRBD1 matching 11 bases. Trimming at V came to 1 base and at J to 2 bases, leaving 3 bases not matched to a gene. The CDR3 has 16 residues. Germline assignment: CDR1 SGHTA and CDR2 FQGNSA.

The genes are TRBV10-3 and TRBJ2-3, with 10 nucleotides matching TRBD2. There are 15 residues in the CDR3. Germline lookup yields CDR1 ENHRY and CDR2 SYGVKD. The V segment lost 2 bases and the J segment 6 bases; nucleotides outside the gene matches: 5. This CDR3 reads CAISEERGGVDTQYF. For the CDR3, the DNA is TGTGCCATCAGTGAGGAGCGGGGGGGCGTGGATACGCAGTATTTT.

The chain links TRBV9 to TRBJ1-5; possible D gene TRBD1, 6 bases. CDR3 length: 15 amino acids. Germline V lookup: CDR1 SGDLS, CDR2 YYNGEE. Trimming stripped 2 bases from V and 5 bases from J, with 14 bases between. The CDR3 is CASSVRGSWDQPQHF. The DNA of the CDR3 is TGTGCCAGCAGCGTTAGGGGGTCCTGGGATCAGCCCCAGCATTTT.

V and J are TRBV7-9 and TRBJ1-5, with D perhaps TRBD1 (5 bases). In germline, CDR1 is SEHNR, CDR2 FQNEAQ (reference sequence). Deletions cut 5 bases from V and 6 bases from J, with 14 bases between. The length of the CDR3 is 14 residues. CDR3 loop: CASSPKGVIQPQHF. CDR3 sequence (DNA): TGTGCCAGCAGCCCTAAAGGGGTTATTCAGCCCCAGCATTTT.

CDR3 loop: CASSLSRDRDEAFF. The CDR3 DNA reads as TGCGCCAGCAGCCTCAGCCGGGACAGAGACGAAGCTTTCTTT. The V call is TRBV4-1, the J call TRBJ1-1; 7 positions agree with TRBD1. The J segment lost 8 bases and the V segment lost 4 bases, leaving 10 bases of the junction unmatched. Germline CDR1 and CDR2: MGHRA and YSYEKL. This CDR3 contains 14 residues.

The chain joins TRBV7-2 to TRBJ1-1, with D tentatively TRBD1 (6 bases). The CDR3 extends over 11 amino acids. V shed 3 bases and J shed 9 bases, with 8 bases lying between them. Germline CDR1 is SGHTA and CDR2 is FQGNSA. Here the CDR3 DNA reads TGTGCCAGCAGCTTTTGGGACAAAGCTTTCTTT. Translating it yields CASSFWDKAFF.

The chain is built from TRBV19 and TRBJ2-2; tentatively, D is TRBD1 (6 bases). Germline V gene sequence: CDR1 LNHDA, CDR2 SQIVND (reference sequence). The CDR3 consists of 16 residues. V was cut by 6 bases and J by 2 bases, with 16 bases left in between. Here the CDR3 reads CASRAPRDINTGELFF. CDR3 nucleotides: TGTGCCAGTAGAGCCCCTAGGGACATAAACACCGGGGAGCTGTTTTTT.

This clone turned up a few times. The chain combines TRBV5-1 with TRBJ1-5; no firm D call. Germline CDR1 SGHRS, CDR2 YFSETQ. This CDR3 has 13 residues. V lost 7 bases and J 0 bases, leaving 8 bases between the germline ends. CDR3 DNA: TGCGCCAGCTCCTTTAGTAGCAATCAGCCCCAGCATTTT. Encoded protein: CASSFSSNQPQHF.

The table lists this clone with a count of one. The CDR3 sequence is CASSSPDGYTF. In DNA, the CDR3 is TGCGCCAGCAGCTCCCCGGATGGCTACACCTTC. The V call is TRBV4-1, the J call TRBJ1-2; D not resolved. This CDR3 has 11 residues. Germline lookup yields CDR1 MGHRA and CDR2 YSYEKL. V lost 5 bases and J lost 6, with 7 bases in between.

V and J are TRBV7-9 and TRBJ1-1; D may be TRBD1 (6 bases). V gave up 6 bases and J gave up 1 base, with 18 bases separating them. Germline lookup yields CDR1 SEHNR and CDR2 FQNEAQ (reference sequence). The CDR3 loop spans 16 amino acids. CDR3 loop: CASSLYRDGGNTEAFF. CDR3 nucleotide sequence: TGTGCCAGCAGTCTATACAGGGACGGTGGGAACACTGAAGCTTTCTTT.

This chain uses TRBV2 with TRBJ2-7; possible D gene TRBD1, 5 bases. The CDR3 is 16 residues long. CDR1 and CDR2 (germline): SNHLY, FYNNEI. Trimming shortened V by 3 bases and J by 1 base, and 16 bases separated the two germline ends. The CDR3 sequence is CASSDPLGQLSYEQYF. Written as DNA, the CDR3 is TGTGCCAGCAGTGACCCGCTGGGGCAACTTTCCTACGAGCAGTACTTC.

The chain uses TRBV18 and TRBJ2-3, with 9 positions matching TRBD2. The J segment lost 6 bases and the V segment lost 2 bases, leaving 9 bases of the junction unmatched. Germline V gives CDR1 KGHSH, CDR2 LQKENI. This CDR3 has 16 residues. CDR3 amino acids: CASSPLSSGMADTQYF. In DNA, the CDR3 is TGTGCCAGCTCACCATTGTCTAGCGGGATGGCGGATACGCAGTATTTT.

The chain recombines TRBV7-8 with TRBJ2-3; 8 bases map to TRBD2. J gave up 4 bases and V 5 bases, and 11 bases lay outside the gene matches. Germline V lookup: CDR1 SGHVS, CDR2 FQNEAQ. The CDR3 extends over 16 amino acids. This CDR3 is CASSLRGAGRSDTQYF. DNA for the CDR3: TGTGCCAGCAGCCTGCGGGGGGCGGGGCGGTCAGATACGCAGTATTTT.

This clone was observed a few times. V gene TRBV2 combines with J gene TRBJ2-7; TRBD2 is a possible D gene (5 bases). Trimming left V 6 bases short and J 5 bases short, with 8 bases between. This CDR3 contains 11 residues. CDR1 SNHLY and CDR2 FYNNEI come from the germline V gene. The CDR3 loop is CASRRVNEQYF. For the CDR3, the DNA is TGTGCCAGCAGGCGGGTAAACGAGCAGTACTTC.

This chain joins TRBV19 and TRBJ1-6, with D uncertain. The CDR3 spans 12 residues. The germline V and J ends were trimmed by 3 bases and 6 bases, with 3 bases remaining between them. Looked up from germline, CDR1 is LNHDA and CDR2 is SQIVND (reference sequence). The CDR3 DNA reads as TGTGCCAGTAGTATCGGTAATTCACCCCTCCACTTT. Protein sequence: CASSIGNSPLHF.

The CDR3 reads CASSEETQYF. The CDR3 DNA reads as TGCGCCAGCAGTGAGGAGACCCAGTACTTC. V is TRBV5-1 and J is TRBJ2-5, with D hard to call. The CDR3 contains 10 residues. Germline CDR1 reads SGHRS; CDR2 reads YFSETQ. V lost 5 bases and J 5 bases, leaving 4 bases between the germline ends.

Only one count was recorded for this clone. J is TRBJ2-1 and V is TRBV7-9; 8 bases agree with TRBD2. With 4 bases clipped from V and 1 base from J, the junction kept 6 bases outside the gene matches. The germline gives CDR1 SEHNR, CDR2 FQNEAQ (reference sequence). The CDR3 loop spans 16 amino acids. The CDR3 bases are TGTGCCAGCAGCTCCCTAGCGGGCCCTTCCTACAATGAGCAGTTCTTC. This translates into CASSSLAGPSYNEQFF.

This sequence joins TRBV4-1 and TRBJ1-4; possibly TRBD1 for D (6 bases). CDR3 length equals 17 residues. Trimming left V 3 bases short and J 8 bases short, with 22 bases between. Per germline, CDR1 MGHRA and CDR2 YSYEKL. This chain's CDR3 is CASSHPAGVFILEKLFF. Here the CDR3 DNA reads TGCGCCAGCAGCCATCCTGCAGGGGTTTTTATTTTAGAAAAACTGTTTTTT.

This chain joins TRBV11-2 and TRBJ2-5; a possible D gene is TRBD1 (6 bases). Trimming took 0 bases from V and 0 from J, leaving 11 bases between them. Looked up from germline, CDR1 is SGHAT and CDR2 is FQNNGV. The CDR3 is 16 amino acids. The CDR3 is CASSLERTVYQETQYF. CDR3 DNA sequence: TGTGCCAGCAGCTTAGAGAGGACAGTCTACCAAGAGACCCAGTACTTC.

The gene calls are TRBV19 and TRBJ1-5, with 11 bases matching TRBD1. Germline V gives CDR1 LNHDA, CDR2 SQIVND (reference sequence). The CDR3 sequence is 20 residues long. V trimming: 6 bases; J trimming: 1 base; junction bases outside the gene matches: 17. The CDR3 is CASSALPTGTGGRSNQPQHF. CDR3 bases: TGTGCCAGTAGCGCCCTACCAACCGGGACAGGGGGAAGGAGCAATCAGCCCCAGCATTTT.

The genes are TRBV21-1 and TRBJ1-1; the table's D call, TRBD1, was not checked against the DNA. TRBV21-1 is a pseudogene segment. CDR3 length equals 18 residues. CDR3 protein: CASSNSGTGGLVNTEAFF. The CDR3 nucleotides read TGTGCCAGCAGCAACTCCGGGACAGGGGGCCTCGTTAACACTGAAGCTTTCTTT.

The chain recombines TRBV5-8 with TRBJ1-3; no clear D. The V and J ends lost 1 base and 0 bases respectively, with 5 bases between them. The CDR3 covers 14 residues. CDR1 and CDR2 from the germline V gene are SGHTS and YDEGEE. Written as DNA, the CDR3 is TGTGCCAGCAGCTTGTATATCTCTGGAAACACCATATATTTT. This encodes CASSLYISGNTIYF.

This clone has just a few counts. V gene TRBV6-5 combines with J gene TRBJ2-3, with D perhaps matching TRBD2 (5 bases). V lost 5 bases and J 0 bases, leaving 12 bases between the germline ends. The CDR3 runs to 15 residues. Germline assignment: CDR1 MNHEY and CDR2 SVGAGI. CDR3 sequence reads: CASSPGDRSTDTQYF. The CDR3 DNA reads TGTGCCAGCAGTCCCGGGGATCGTAGCACAGATACGCAGTATTTT.